This entry lists 20 T cell receptor beta chains sequenced from one sample in a study of T cells in localized non-small cell lung cancer (dated by TCRdb to about 2020). Preparation of the library involved the immunoSEQ multiplex PCR assay. TCRdb limited this immuneACCESS table to in-frame rearrangements with V and J called. A share of clones is missing; checked studies link under half to unresolved V genes, and the rest is unexplained. Recorded for this sample are 25,000 to 30,000 clones; around 90% of them occurred a single time. The top ten hold about 3% of the sample. Sequenced material: peripheral blood, taken before any cancer treatment. These receptors were collected from a woman aged 18 to 49 with stage I lung adenocarcinoma.

The V and J genes are TRBV11-2 and TRBJ1-2; tentatively, D is TRBD1 (5 bases). This CDR3 contains 13 residues. With 3 bases removed from V and 7 bases from J, the gap between germline ends came to 12 bases. Germline V CDR1 and CDR2: SGHAT, FQNNGV. CDR3 in amino acids: CASSFPGGSGYTF. CDR3 bases: TGTGCCAGCAGCTTCCCCGGGGGGTCTGGCTACACCTTC.

The chain employs TRBV30 and TRBJ2-2, with D tentatively TRBD2 (5 bases). Germline V CDR1 and CDR2: GTSNPN, SVGIG (reference sequence). The CDR3 has 11 residues. The germline V and J ends were trimmed by 3 bases and 7 bases, with 6 bases remaining between them. CDR3 loop: CAWRGGGELFF. Here the CDR3 DNA reads TGTGCCTGGAGAGGAGGCGGGGAGCTGTTTTTT.

The chain recombines TRBV19 with TRBJ1-5; 9 positions agree with TRBD1. The ends lost 5 bases at V and 7 bases at J; junction bases unmatched: 9. Germline CDR1 and CDR2: LNHDA and SQIVND (reference sequence). CDR3 length: 15 residues. The CDR3 reads CASSGGQGMGQPQHF. CDR3 nucleotide sequence: TGTGCCAGTAGTGGCGGACAGGGGATGGGGCAGCCCCAGCATTTT.

This chain joins TRBV27 and TRBJ2-7; D not resolved. The germline V gene encodes CDR1 MNHEY and CDR2 SMNVEV (reference sequence). V was cut by 6 bases and J by 0 bases, with 9 bases left in between. CDR3 length equals 13 residues. In DNA form, the CDR3 reads TGTGCCAGCAGGGTTGTAAACTCCTACGAGCAGTACTTC. This encodes CASRVVNSYEQYF.

The gene calls are TRBV18 and TRBJ2-2; D gene uncertain. Germline values: CDR1 KGHSH, CDR2 LQKENI. CDR3 length equals 15 residues. V was shortened by 6 bases and J by 5 bases, with 16 bases between the two germline ends. CDR3 DNA: TGTGCCAGCTCCCCAAGGAAGGTGGAGACCGGGGAGCTGTTTTTT. It encodes CASSPRKVETGELFF.

This clone was picked up one time. This rearrangement joins TRBV5-6 to TRBJ2-1; D assignment may be TRBD1 or TRBD2 (5 bases each). Germline V gene data show CDR1 as SGHDT and CDR2 as YYEEEE. Trimming took off 1 base at V and 10 bases at J, with 9 bases between the two ends. The CDR3 is 12 amino acids. CDR3 loop: CASSLPGTEQFF. Written as DNA, the CDR3 is TGTGCCAGCAGCTTGCCGGGGACCGAGCAGTTCTTC.

V is TRBV7-3 and J is TRBJ2-3, with 8 bases aligning to TRBD1. Germline CDR1 reads SGHTA; CDR2 reads FQGTGA. The junction had 0 bases not matched to a gene; V was cut back by 1 base and J by 6 bases. The CDR3 has 13 residues. The chain's CDR3 is CASSLRDRDTQYF. CDR3 in DNA: TGTGCCAGCAGCTTAAGGGACAGGGATACGCAGTATTTT.

This sequence joins TRBV9 and TRBJ2-7; 9 bases are a match to TRBD1. The V and J ends lost 4 bases and 2 bases, in that order; junction bases with no gene match: 7. Per the germline V gene, CDR1 is SGDLS and CDR2 is YYNGEE. The CDR3 is 15 amino acids. CDR3 DNA: TGTGCCAGCAGCCCCCTGGGACAGGGCGCCTACGAGCAGTACTTC. It yields the protein CASSPLGQGAYEQYF. Looking up the rest from reference TRBV9 and TRBJ2-7 gives the full variable domain: DSGVTQTPKHLITATGQRVTLRCSPRSGDLSVYWYQQSLDQGLQFLIQYYNGEERAKGNILERFSAQQFPDLHSELNLSSLELGDSALYFCASSPLGQGAYEQYFGPGTRLTVT.

The rearrangement joins TRBV6-5 to TRBJ1-3; TRBD1 matches at 7 bases. V gave up 5 bases and J gave up 4 bases; unmatched junction bases: 2. In germline, CDR1 is MNHEY, CDR2 SVGAGI. This CDR3 has 13 amino acids. This CDR3 reads CASSRTGGNTIYF. CDR3 DNA: TGTGCCAGCAGTCGGACAGGAGGAAACACCATATATTTT.

Details on this clone: Its ends do not fully match the called genes, so a read error is possible. The rearrangement links TRBV5-5 to TRBJ2-1, with 8 bases that match TRBD2. CDR1 is SGHKS and CDR2 is YYEKEE in the germline V gene (reference sequence). There are 15 residues in the CDR3. CDR3 coding DNA: TGTGCCAGCAGTTTGGAAGCGGGAGACTACAATGAGCAGTTCTTC. Protein: CASSLEAGDYNEQFF.

V gene TRBV15 combines with J gene TRBJ2-5; D is uncertain. V lost 0 bases, J lost 5 bases, and 7 bases lay in between. The CDR3 loop spans 13 amino acids. Germline assignment: CDR1 LNHNV and CDR2 YYDKDF (reference sequence). Here the CDR3 DNA reads TGTGCCACCAGCAGAGATCATCGGGAGACCCAGTACTTC. Protein product: CATSRDHRETQYF. Variable domain in full (rest from reference TRBV15 and TRBJ2-5): DAMVIQNPRYQVTQFGKPVTLSCSQTLNHNVMYWYQQKSSQAPKLLFHYYDKDFNNEADTPDNFQSRRPNTSFCFLDIRSPGLGDTAMYLCATSRDHRETQYFGPGTRLLVL.

This clone is a singleton in its sample. The chain joins TRBV5-6 to TRBJ2-7, with 7 bases lining up with TRBD1. Per germline, CDR1 SGHDT and CDR2 YYEEEE. The V gene end was trimmed by 0 bases and the J gene end by 2 bases; junction bases not matched to a gene: 2. The CDR3 covers 14 residues. The CDR3 DNA reads TGTGCCAGCAGCTTGGTAGGACAGGCCTACGAGCAGTACTTC. Translating gives CASSLVGQAYEQYF.

The rearrangement uses TRBV7-6 and TRBJ1-6, with D perhaps TRBD1 (5 bases). The CDR3 extends over 16 amino acids. CDR1 SGHVS and CDR2 FNYEAQ come from the germline V gene. The V and J ends lost 5 bases and 7 bases respectively, with 18 bases between them. CDR3 coding DNA: TGTGCCAGCAGCCCAAACTGGGGCAGAACCAATTCACCCCTCCACTTT. This sequence encodes CASSPNWGRTNSPLHF.

In DNA, the CDR3 is TGTGCCAGCAGCCCCGAGGGGAGCAATCAGCCCCAGCATTTT. Translation gives CASSPEGSNQPQHF. The rearrangement uses TRBV7-9 and TRBJ1-5, with a possible D match to TRBD1 (5 bases). The CDR3 totals 14 residues. Germline V gene data show CDR1 as SEHNR and CDR2 as FQNEAQ (reference sequence). V gave up 5 bases and J gave up 1 base, with 9 bases separating them.

CDR3 DNA: TGTGCCAGCAGCTTGGCCGGAGGACGGTTGAACACTGAAGCTTTCTTT. Encoded protein: CASSLAGGRLNTEAFF. V gene TRBV5-6 combines with J gene TRBJ1-1; D gene uncertain. Germline V gene lookup returns CDR1 SGHDT and CDR2 YYEEEE. The CDR3 totals 16 residues. V lost 0 bases, J lost 0 bases, and 12 bases lay in between.

Relative to its sample, this clone is medium-sized (0.01 to 0.1%). The rearrangement links TRBV23-1 to TRBJ1-5; TRBD1 matches at 7 bases. Being an ORF, TRBV23-1 has a function that is uncertain. CDR3 length: 15 amino acids. The V segment lost 3 bases and the J segment 3 bases; nucleotides outside the gene matches: 5. The CDR3 DNA sequence: TGCGCCAGCAGTCACCACGACAGGGCCAATCAGCCCCAGCATTTT. Translating gives CASSHHDRANQPQHF.

The rearrangement links TRBV5-5 to TRBJ2-3; D call uncertain. V was cut by 5 bases and J by 6 bases, with 10 bases left in between. Germline lookup yields CDR1 SGHKS and CDR2 YYEKEE (reference sequence). The CDR3 is 12 amino acids. This chain's CDR3 is CASRNAMDTQYF. CDR3 bases: TGTGCCAGCAGAAACGCTATGGATACGCAGTATTTT.

This clone was seen once. The CDR3 region has the DNA TGTGCCAGCAGCCAAGGTGGGCCGGGCAATGAGCAGTTCTTC. This translates into CASSQGGPGNEQFF. V usage is TRBV14 and J usage is TRBJ2-1; D gene unclear. Germline lookup yields CDR1 SGHDN and CDR2 FVKESK. V was trimmed by 1 base and J by 6 bases, leaving 10 bases between them. The CDR3 totals 14 residues.

J is TRBJ1-4 and V is TRBV7-6; 7 bases agree with TRBD1. The CDR3 totals 15 residues. With 3 bases clipped from V and 0 bases from J, the junction kept 1 base outside the gene matches. From germline, CDR1 is SGHVS and CDR2 FNYEAQ. The CDR3 reads CASSLDRSTNEKLFF. The CDR3 DNA sequence: TGTGCCAGCAGCTTGGACAGGTCAACTAATGAAAAACTGTTTTTT.

This clone was observed a single time. The genes are TRBV25-1 and TRBJ2-1; possibly TRBD2 for D (6 bases). V was pared by 0 bases and J by 1 base, with 7 bases between. The V gene's germline CDR1 is MGHDK and CDR2 SYGVNS. The CDR3 runs to 15 residues. The CDR3 DNA follows: TGTGCCAGCAGTGAATACGGGGGATCCTACAATGAGCAGTTCTTC. Amino acids: CASSEYGGSYNEQFF.